Listed here are 29 T cell receptor beta chains from one sample, sequenced in a study of human thymus T cells. Profiled with immunoSEQ multiplex PCR; TCRdb holds only in-frame clones, not every one. The sample holds tens of thousands of clones; about 95% are singletons and the top ten take under 0.04%. The thymus was resected at corrective cardiac surgery. The sample consisted of thymus tissue. The receptors were sampled from a girl in the first two years of life with a congenital heart defect but otherwise immunologically healthy.

V usage is TRBV19 and J usage is TRBJ1-1; D unclear. Trimming removed 8 bases at V and 1 base at J, with 14 bases between. The CDR3 has 14 residues. Germline V gives CDR1 LNHDA, CDR2 SQIVND (reference sequence). The CDR3 coding sequence is TGTGCCAGTCGGCGTATTGAGTCGAACACTGAAGCTTTCTTT. Protein sequence: CASRRIESNTEAFF.

The chain recombines TRBV5-5 with TRBJ2-7; no clear D gene. The CDR3 covers 14 residues. CDR1 SGHKS and CDR2 YYEKEE come from the germline V gene (reference sequence). V dropped 4 bases and J dropped 2 bases, with 13 bases sitting between them. The CDR3 bases are TGTGCCAGCAGCCCATCTTCAGGCCCCTACGAGCAGTACTTC. Protein: CASSPSSGPYEQYF.

The chain has TRBV27 and TRBJ2-7, with 8 bases that match TRBD2. The V and J ends lost 5 bases and 2 bases, in that order; junction bases with no gene match: 8. This CDR3 spans 15 amino acids. In germline, CDR1 is MNHEY, CDR2 SMNVEV (reference sequence). The CDR3 sequence: CASSARTSRPYEQYF. DNA of the CDR3: TGTGCCAGCAGTGCCCGGACTAGCCGCCCCTACGAGCAGTACTTC.

The rearrangement joins TRBV5-1 to TRBJ2-5; D is unclear. The CDR3 is made up of 11 amino acids. Germline assignment: CDR1 SGHRS and CDR2 YFSETQ. The V end lost 3 bases, the J end lost 2 bases, and 2 bases lay between the germline ends. The CDR3: CASSSQETQYF. The CDR3 DNA is TGCGCCAGCAGCTCGCAAGAGACCCAGTACTTC.

The chain's CDR3 is CSVEVQGRAYEQYF. CDR3 bases: TGCAGCGTTGAAGTACAGGGGAGAGCCTACGAGCAGTACTTC. V and J are TRBV29-1 and TRBJ2-7, with 7 bases identical to TRBD1. The CDR3 sequence is 14 residues long. Germline V CDR1 and CDR2: SQVTM, ANQGSEA. After removal of 1 base from V and 2 bases from J, the junction contained 5 bases not matched to a gene.

J is TRBJ2-7 and V is TRBV29-1; a possible D gene is TRBD2 (5 bases). The CDR3 sequence is 13 residues long. Germline-derived CDR1 and CDR2 are SQVTM and ANQGSEA. The V end lost 6 bases, the J end lost 1 base, and 13 bases lay between the germline ends. The CDR3 DNA is TGCAGCGTAGCGAGGACTTCTTCCTACGAGCAGTACTTC. Translation: CSVARTSSYEQYF.

The chain combines TRBV29-1 with TRBJ2-7, with D maybe TRBD2 (6 bases). Trimming removed 8 bases at V and 4 bases at J, with 15 bases between. This CDR3 is 12 amino acids long. Per the germline V gene, CDR1 is SQVTM and CDR2 is ANQGSEA. CDR3: CSPPQEGYEQYF. DNA of the CDR3: TGCAGCCCCCCCCAGGAGGGGTACGAGCAGTACTTC.

V is TRBV18 and J is TRBJ2-4; 9 positions match TRBD1. J gave up 8 bases and V 3 bases, and 5 bases lay outside the gene matches. The CDR3 totals 14 residues. Germline V gene lookup returns CDR1 KGHSH and CDR2 LQKENI. The CDR3 spells CASSPTGGIDIQYF. The CDR3 DNA sequence: TGTGCCAGCTCACCTACAGGGGGCATAGACATTCAGTACTTC. The full variable domain, its missing parts supplied by reference TRBV18 and TRBJ2-4, is NAGVMQNPRHLVRRRGQEARLRCSPMKGHSHVYWYRQLPEEGLKFMVYLQKENIIDESGMPKERFSAEFPKEGPSILRIQQVVRGDSAAYFCASSPTGGIDIQYFGAGTRLSVL.

This clone has just one count. The chain has TRBV7-3 and TRBJ2-7; D may be TRBD2 (6 bases). The germline gives CDR1 SGHTA, CDR2 FQGTGA. This CDR3 is built from 15 residues. V lost 5 bases, J lost 0 bases, and 14 bases lay in between. DNA for the CDR3: TGTGCCAGCAGCATGATTAGCGGACTCTCCTACGAGCAGTACTTC. Translation: CASSMISGLSYEQYF.

The chain carries TRBV5-6 and TRBJ2-3, with 10 bases aligning to TRBD2. Germline CDR1 reads SGHDT; CDR2 reads YYEEEE. V lost 4 bases and J lost 5; bases outside the gene matches: 19. The CDR3 runs to 19 residues. The CDR3 DNA sequence: TGTGCCAGCAGCCGCACCCCCTTAGGGAGCGGGAGGGCCAGAGATACGCAGTATTTT. Amino acids: CASSRTPLGSGRARDTQYF.

This CDR3 reads CASRPVLRGHYEQYF. As DNA, the CDR3 is TGTGCCAGCAGGCCGGTTCTCCGCGGGCACTACGAGCAGTACTTC. The chain recombines TRBV6-5 with TRBJ2-7; TRBD2 might be the D (5 bases). The CDR3 consists of 15 residues. V lost 6 bases and J lost 3, with 18 bases in between. Germline CDR1 is MNHEY and CDR2 is SVGAGI.

The chain recombines TRBV4-1 with TRBJ2-2; D might be TRBD1 (6 bases). The germline V gene has CDR1 MGHRA and CDR2 YSYEKL. V lost 1 base and J lost 2, with 17 bases in between. The CDR3 totals 18 residues. For the CDR3, the DNA is TGCGCCAGCAGCCAAGCCCCCCTAGGGGGAGCTAACACCGGGGAGCTGTTTTTT. It translates to CASSQAPLGGANTGELFF.

The V gene is TRBV10-3, the J gene TRBJ2-2; D is unresolved. Germline CDR1 reads ENHRY; CDR2 reads SYGVKD. V dropped 2 bases and J dropped 0 bases, with 19 bases sitting between them. The CDR3 is made up of 19 amino acids. The CDR3 coding sequence is TGTGCCATCAGTGAGACAGCCCCGGTTAGTACGGCGAACACCGGGGAGCTGTTTTTT. It specifies CAISETAPVSTANTGELFF.

The chain joins TRBV15 to TRBJ2-1; weak D call: TRBD2 (6 bases). Germline values: CDR1 LNHNV, CDR2 YYDKDF (reference sequence). CDR3 length equals 17 residues. The V gene lost 0 bases and the J gene lost 0 bases, with 12 bases spanning the gap. CDR3 in amino acids: CATSREAEGSSYNEQFF. CDR3 nucleotide sequence: TGTGCCACCAGCAGAGAGGCGGAGGGGAGCTCCTACAATGAGCAGTTCTTC.

This clone was seen just once. The CDR3 nucleotides read TGTGCCAGCAGTCGGGGACCAGGAACACTGAACACTGAAGCTTTCTTT. It specifies CASSRGPGTLNTEAFF. The rearrangement joins TRBV27 to TRBJ1-1; maybe TRBD1 (5 bases). Trimming cost V 5 bases and J 0 bases, with 16 bases left between them. Germline V gene lookup returns CDR1 MNHEY and CDR2 SMNVEV (reference sequence). The CDR3 has 16 amino acids.

V and J are TRBV19 and TRBJ1-4; D remains ambiguous. Germline CDR1 reads LNHDA; CDR2 reads SQIVND (reference sequence). V lost 1 base to trimming and J lost 4 bases, with 7 bases between them. The CDR3 consists of 14 residues. CDR3 sequence (DNA): TGTGCCAGTAGTATAGCGAGCCTTAATGAAAAACTGTTTTTT. Translated: CASSIASLNEKLFF.

The rearrangement joins TRBV5-6 to TRBJ2-3, with TRBD2 as a possible D gene (5 bases). V dropped 5 bases and J dropped 8 bases, with 27 bases sitting between them. The CDR3 length is 17 residues. Germline lookup yields CDR1 SGHDT and CDR2 YYEEEE. For the CDR3, the DNA is TGTGCCAGCAGTCAATTAGCGTGCGGGCCCCGCCCAGGTACGCAGTATTTT. It specifies CASSQLACGPRPGTQYF.

The chain joins TRBV11-2 to TRBJ2-1; maybe TRBD1 (5 bases). Trimming cost V 11 bases and J 4 bases, with 15 bases left between them. The CDR3 is made up of 13 amino acids. In germline, CDR1 is SGHAT, CDR2 FQNNGV. CDR3 amino acids: CAWGRSRYNEQFF. CDR3 nucleotides: TGTGCCTGGGGCAGGTCTCGGTACAATGAGCAGTTCTTC. The whole variable domain, remainder taken from reference TRBV11-2 and TRBJ2-1, is EAGVAQSPRYKIIEKRQSVAFWCNPISGHATLYWYQQILGQGPKLLIQFQNNGVVDDSQLPKDRFSAERLKGVDSTLKIQPAKLEDSAVYLCAWGRSRYNEQFFGPGTRLTVL.

This clone was detected only once. The chain has TRBV6-5 and TRBJ2-2; perhaps TRBD2 as D (6 bases). Germline CDR1 is MNHEY and CDR2 is SVGAGI. Trimming cost V 4 bases and J 5 bases, with 17 bases left between them. The CDR3 runs 16 residues. The CDR3 nucleotides are TGTGCCAGCAGTTTCCGTTCGGGAGTGGATACCGGGGAGCTGTTTTTT. Amino acids: CASSFRSGVDTGELFF.

The gene calls are TRBV15 and TRBJ2-1; 9 nucleotides match TRBD1. Trimming took 3 bases from V and 16 from J; bases not matched to a gene: 13. This CDR3 is 14 amino acids long. The V gene's germline CDR1 is LNHNV and CDR2 YYDKDF (reference sequence). CDR3 region: CATSSGVRDRVNFF. CDR3 coding DNA: TGTGCCACCAGCAGTGGGGTCCGGGACAGGGTGAATTTCTTC.

In its sample, this clone was seen a few times. The chain couples TRBV19 to TRBJ1-1; D unclear. Germline V CDR1 and CDR2: LNHDA, SQIVND (reference sequence). The V end lost 0 bases, the J end lost 4 bases, and 9 bases lay between the germline ends. The CDR3 length is 14 residues. CDR3 sequence: CASSIDRTSTEAFF. CDR3 bases: TGTGCCAGTAGTATAGATCGAACAAGCACTGAAGCTTTCTTT.

This rearrangement joins TRBV29-1 to TRBJ1-1, with TRBD1 identical over 7 bases. CDR1 is SQVTM, CDR2 ANQGSEA, per germline. V lost 6 bases to trimming and J lost 7 bases; unmatched junction nucleotides: 11. The length of the CDR3 is 13 residues. The CDR3 nucleotides are TGCAGCGTCTTGACAGGGATGGACCATGAAGCTTTCTTT. Its translation: CSVLTGMDHEAFF.

This rearrangement joins TRBV29-1 to TRBJ2-1, with 11 positions matching TRBD2. CDR1 is SQVTM, CDR2 ANQGSEA, per germline. The ends lost 3 bases at V and 2 bases at J; junction bases unmatched: 3. This CDR3 is 15 amino acids long. The CDR3 nucleotides are TGCAGCGTTGAGCAGACTAGCGGGACCTACAATGAGCAGTTCTTC. Its protein product is CSVEQTSGTYNEQFF.

The J gene is TRBJ2-7, the V gene TRBV7-2; D remains ambiguous. Trimming pared 3 bases from V and 7 bases from J, leaving 13 bases between. The CDR3 consists of 13 residues. Germline V gene data show CDR1 as SGHTA and CDR2 as FQGNSA. CDR3 loop: CASSLRPLREQYF. The CDR3 DNA follows: TGTGCCAGCAGCTTGCGACCCCTGCGGGAGCAGTACTTC. Together with reference TRBV7-2 and TRBJ2-7, the CDR3 gives the full variable domain: GAGVSQSPSNKVTEKGKDVELRCDPISGHTALYWYRQSLGQGLEFLIYFQGNSAPDKSGLPSDRFSAERTGGSVSTLTIQRTQQEDSAVYLCASSLRPLREQYFGPGTRLTVT.

V usage is TRBV5-4 and J usage is TRBJ2-2, with 8 bases matching TRBD2. With V trimmed by 4 bases and J by 3 bases, 17 bases remained unmatched. This CDR3 region has 19 residues. Germline loops: CDR1 SGHNT, CDR2 YYREEE (reference sequence). Here the CDR3 reads CASSTDNNSGKTYTGELFF. The CDR3 nucleotides read TGTGCCAGCAGCACCGATAATAATAGCGGGAAGACCTACACCGGGGAGCTGTTTTTT.

The rearrangement links TRBV25-1 to TRBJ2-1; D is unresolved. CDR1 and CDR2 from the germline V gene are MGHDK and SYGVNS. The germline V and J ends were trimmed by 1 base and 7 bases, with 17 bases remaining between them. The CDR3 is made up of 16 amino acids. The CDR3 loop reads CASSECIGFLLNEQFF. Here the CDR3 DNA reads TGTGCCAGCAGTGAATGCATCGGGTTTCTGCTGAATGAGCAGTTCTTC.

The chain has TRBV6-4 and TRBJ1-2; D remains ambiguous. V lost 2 bases, J lost 4 bases, and 2 bases lay in between. The CDR3 contains 11 residues. The germline V gene has CDR1 MRHNA and CDR2 SNTAGT. The CDR3 region is CASSDTYGYTF. In DNA form, the CDR3 reads TGTGCCAGCAGTGACACCTATGGCTACACCTTC.

The chain couples TRBV11-3 to TRBJ2-1; D is undetermined. In germline, CDR1 is SGHNT, CDR2 YENEEA. This CDR3 is 15 amino acids long. V was clipped by 1 base and J by 3 bases, with 10 bases between them. CDR3 in amino acids: CASSLGQTYYNEQFF. Written as DNA, the CDR3 is TGTGCCAGCAGCTTAGGCCAGACTTACTACAATGAGCAGTTCTTC.

The V gene is TRBV18, the J gene TRBJ2-2; 8 nucleotides align to TRBD2. The CDR3 sequence is 14 residues long. The ends lost 4 bases at V and 6 bases at J; junction bases unmatched: 4. CDR1 is KGHSH, CDR2 LQKENI, per germline. The chain's CDR3 is CASSLGRASGELFF. In nucleotides, the CDR3 is TGTGCCAGCTCACTCGGGAGGGCCTCCGGGGAGCTGTTTTTT.